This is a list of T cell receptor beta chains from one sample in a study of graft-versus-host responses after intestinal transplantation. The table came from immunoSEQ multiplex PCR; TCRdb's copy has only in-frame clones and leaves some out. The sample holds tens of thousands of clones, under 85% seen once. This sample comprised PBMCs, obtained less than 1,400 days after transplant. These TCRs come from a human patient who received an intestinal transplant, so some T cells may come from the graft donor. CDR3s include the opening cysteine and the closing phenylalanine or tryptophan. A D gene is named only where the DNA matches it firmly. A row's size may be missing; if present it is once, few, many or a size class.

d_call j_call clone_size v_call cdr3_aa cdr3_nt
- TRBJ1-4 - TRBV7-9 CASSLLGQVETNEKLFF TGTGCCAGCAGCTTACTCGGTCAGGTTGAAACTAATGAAAAACTGTTTTTT
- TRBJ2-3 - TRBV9 CASSVVGTDTQYF TGTGCCAGCAGCGTAGTGGGAACAGATACGCAGTATTTT
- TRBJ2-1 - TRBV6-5 CASSYGWGHEQFF TGTGCCAGCAGTTACGGATGGGGCCATGAGCAGTTCTTC
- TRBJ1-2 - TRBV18 CASSAGSAYGYTF TGTGCCAGCTCAGCTGGGTCGGCCTATGGCTACACCTTC
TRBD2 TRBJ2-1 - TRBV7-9 CASSPKLAESYNEQFF TGTGCCAGCAGCCCCAAACTAGCGGAGTCCTACAATGAGCAGTTCTTC
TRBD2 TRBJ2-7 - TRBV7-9 CASSPIAGEVYEQYF TGTGCCAGCAGCCCAATAGCGGGAGAAGTCTACGAGCAGTACTTC
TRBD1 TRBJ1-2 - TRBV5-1 CASSLPGQATNGYTF TGCGCCAGCAGCTTGCCGGGACAGGCCACGAATGGCTACACCTTC
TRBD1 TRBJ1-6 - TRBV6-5 CASSYGTGLSPLHF TGTGCCAGCAGTTATGGGACAGGTCTTTCACCCCTCCACTTT
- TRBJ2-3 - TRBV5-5 CASSQGLESDTQYF TGTGCCAGCAGCCAAGGCCTGGAATCAGATACGCAGTATTTT
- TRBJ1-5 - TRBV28 CASSEGQKYSNQPQHF TGTGCCAGCAGCGAGGGCCAGAAATATAGCAATCAGCCCCAGCATTTT
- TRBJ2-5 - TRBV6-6 CASSSNEETQYF TGTGCCAGCAGCTCAAACGAAGAGACCCAGTACTTC
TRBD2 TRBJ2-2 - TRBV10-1 CASSLAGATGELFF TGCGCCAGCAGTTTAGCGGGAGCGACCGGGGAGCTGTTTTTT
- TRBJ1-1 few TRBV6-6 CASSHLTGGEAFF TGTGCCAGCAGCCACCTTACGGGGGGTGAAGCTTTCTTT
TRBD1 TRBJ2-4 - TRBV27 CASSRLRGTGSPKNIQYF TGTGCCAGCAGTCGGCTGAGGGGGACAGGGAGTCCCAAAAACATTCAGTACTTC
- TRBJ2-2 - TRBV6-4 CASSESSFTNTGELFF TGTGCCAGCAGTGAAAGTTCGTTCACGAACACCGGGGAGCTGTTTTTT
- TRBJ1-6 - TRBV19 CASTEGSYNSPLHF TGTGCCAGTACAGAAGGATCCTATAATTCACCCCTCCACTTT
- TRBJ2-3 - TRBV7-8 CASSPVGHSQYF TGTGCCAGCAGCCCAGTGGGCCACTCGCAGTATTTT
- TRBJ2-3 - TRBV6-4 CASSETERDTQYF TGTGCCAGCAGTGAGACGGAACGAGATACGCAGTATTTT
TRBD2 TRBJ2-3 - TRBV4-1 CASSLTSGRASGTDTQYF TGCGCCAGCAGCTTGACTAGCGGGAGGGCAAGCGGCACAGATACGCAGTATTTT
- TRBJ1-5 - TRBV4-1 CASSQVWDIDQPQHF TGTGCCAGCAGCCAAGTCTGGGACATAGATCAGCCCCAGCATTTT
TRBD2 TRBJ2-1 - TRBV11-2 CASSSGTSGRNELF TGTGCCAGCAGCTCCGGGACTAGCGGGAGGAATGAGCTCTTC
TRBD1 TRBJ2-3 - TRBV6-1 CASSERGQFTDTQYF TGTGCCAGCAGTGAACGGGGACAGTTCACAGATACGCAGTATTTT
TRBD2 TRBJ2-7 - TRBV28 CASSTVISSGRYYEQYF TGTGCCAGCAGTACCGTAATATCGAGCGGGAGGTACTACGAGCAGTACTTC
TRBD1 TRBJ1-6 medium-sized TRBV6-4 CASSGQGANSPLHF TGTGCCAGCAGTGGACAGGGGGCTAATTCACCCCTCCACTTT
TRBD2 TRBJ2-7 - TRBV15 CATSSGLADSYEQYF TGTGCCACCAGCAGCGGCCTAGCGGACTCCTACGAGCAGTACTTC
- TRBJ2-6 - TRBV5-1 CASSLGGASGANVLTF TGCGCCAGCAGCTTGGGAGGGGCCTCTGGGGCCAACGTCCTGACTTTC
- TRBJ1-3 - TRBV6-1 CASSEDPSSGNTIYF TGTGCCAGCAGTGAAGATCCCAGCTCCGGAAACACCATATATTTT
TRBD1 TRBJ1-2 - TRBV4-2 CASSQGSDRVNYGYTF TGTGCCAGCAGCCAAGGATCGGACAGGGTTAACTATGGCTACACCTTC
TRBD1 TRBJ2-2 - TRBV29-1 CSVDRGLNTGELFF TGCAGCGTTGACAGGGGGCTTAACACCGGGGAGCTGTTTTTT
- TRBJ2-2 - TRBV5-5 CASSLGLFTGELFF TGTGCCAGCAGCTTGGGACTATTCACCGGGGAGCTGTTTTTT
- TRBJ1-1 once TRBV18 CASSPDSTEAFF TGTGCCAGCTCGCCAGACAGCACTGAAGCTTTCTTT
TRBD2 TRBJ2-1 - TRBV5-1 CASSYAGTRGDEQFF TGCGCCAGCAGTTATGCCGGGACTAGGGGGGATGAGCAGTTCTTC
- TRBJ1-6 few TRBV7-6 CASSPRQGGGSPLHF TGTGCCAGCAGCCCGCGGCAGGGAGGTGGTTCACCCCTCCACTTT
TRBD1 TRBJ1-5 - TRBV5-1 CASSPGTGIQPQHF TGCGCCAGCAGCCCGGGGACAGGGATTCAGCCCCAGCATTTT
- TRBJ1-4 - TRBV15 CATSTEDAIEKLFF TGTGCCACCAGCACCGAGGACGCAATTGAAAAACTGTTTTTT
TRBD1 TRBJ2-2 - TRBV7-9 CASRLGQGMDTGELFF TGTGCCAGCAGACTAGGACAGGGTATGGACACCGGGGAGCTGTTTTTT
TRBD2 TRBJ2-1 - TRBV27 CASSLRRLAPFSNEQFF TGTGCCAGCAGTTTAAGGAGACTAGCACCCTTTTCCAATGAGCAGTTCTTC
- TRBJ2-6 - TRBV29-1 CSVDMGGSGANVLTF TGCAGCGTTGATATGGGGGGATCTGGGGCCAACGTCCTGACTTTC
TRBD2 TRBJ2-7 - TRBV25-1 CASSASGRAHF TGTGCCAGCAGTGCTAGCGGGAGGGCCCACTTC
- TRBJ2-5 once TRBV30 CAWRRVEETQYF TGTGCCTGGAGAAGGGTTGAGGAGACCCAGTACTTC
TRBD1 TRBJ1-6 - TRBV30 CACRQGSYNSPLHF TGTGCCTGTCGACAGGGCTCCTATAATTCACCCCTCCACTTT
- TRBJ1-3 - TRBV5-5 CASSLDPGSGNTIYF TGTGCCAGCAGCTTGGATCCAGGCTCTGGAAACACCATATATTTT
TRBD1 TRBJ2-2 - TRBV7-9 CACLDRSLRTGELFF TGTGCCTGTCTGGACAGGTCCCTAAGGACCGGGGAGCTGTTTTTT
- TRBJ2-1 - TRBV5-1 CASAVGPGNNNEQFF TGCGCCAGCGCCGTAGGACCAGGAAATAACAATGAGCAGTTCTTC
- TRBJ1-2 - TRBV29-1 CSVGPDSHYGYTF TGCAGCGTTGGACCCGACAGTCACTATGGCTACACCTTC
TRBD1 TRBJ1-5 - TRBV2 CASSVSAGGGQPQHF TGTGCCAGCAGTGTCAGCGCAGGGGGCGGTCAGCCCCAGCATTTT
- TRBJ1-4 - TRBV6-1 CASNLFRGEKLFF TGTGCCAGCAATCTCTTCCGGGGTGAAAAACTGTTTTTT
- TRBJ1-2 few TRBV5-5 CASSGGAPRSGYTF TGTGCCAGCAGCGGAGGGGCGCCACGGAGTGGCTACACCTTC
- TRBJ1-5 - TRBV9 CASSFRSQRFNQPQHF TGTGCCAGCAGCTTCCGATCACAGCGTTTCAATCAGCCCCAGCATTTT
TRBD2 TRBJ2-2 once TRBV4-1 CASSPGTSGVNTGELFF TGCGCCAGCAGCCCAGGGACTAGCGGGGTTAACACCGGGGAGCTGTTTTTT
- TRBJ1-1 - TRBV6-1 CASSEQGPNTEAFF TGTGCCAGCAGTGAACAGGGGCCGAACACTGAAGCTTTCTTT
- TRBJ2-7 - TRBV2 CASSEAPGGYEQYF TGTGCCAGCAGTGAAGCGCCGGGCGGGTACGAGCAGTACTTC
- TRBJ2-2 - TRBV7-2 CASSPDPVRDLITGELFF TGTGCCAGCAGCCCCGACCCTGTCCGGGACTTAATTACCGGGGAGCTGTTTTTT
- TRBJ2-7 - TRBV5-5 CASSKAAPYEQYF TGTGCCAGCAGCAAAGCGGCCCCCTACGAGCAGTACTTC
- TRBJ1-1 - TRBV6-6 CASSPREAGAEAFF TGTGCCAGCAGCCCCCGTGAAGCGGGCGCTGAAGCTTTCTTT
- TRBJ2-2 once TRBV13 CASSSEENTGELFF TGTGCCAGCAGCTCGGAGGAGAACACCGGGGAGCTGTTTTTT
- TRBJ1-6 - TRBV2 CASRVVPAHNSPLHF TGTGCCAGCAGAGTAGTGCCAGCCCATAATTCACCCCTCCACTTT
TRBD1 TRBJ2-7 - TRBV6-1 CASRGDRDGEQYF TGTGCCAGCAGAGGAGACAGGGACGGCGAGCAGTACTTC
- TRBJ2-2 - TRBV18 CASSPRPGGTNTGELFF TGTGCCAGCTCACCACGACCGGGCGGGACGAACACCGGGGAGCTGTTTTTT